The 14 T cell receptor beta chains in this list originate from one sample, sequenced in a study of response to subunit inactivated influenza vaccine. Via MiXCR, TCRdb re-called the RT-PCR reads, giving one row per CDR3 protein. The sample lists about 540,000 distinct CDR3 sequences, around 25% seen once, with roughly 2.8% in the top ten. This same sample was also taken into another study, of T cells expressing NK-cell markers. That report notes: Researchers built TCR beta cDNA using 5'RACE template switching with UMIs.

The source material was CD4+ T cells sorted from PBMCs, sampled 11 to 12 days after vaccination. The receptors here all came from a man between 50 and 59 years old who received an inactivated influenza vaccine.

Ten or more counts support this clonotype. The V call is TRBV5-1, the J call TRBJ2-7; no firm D call. V lost 0 bases and J lost 3, with 13 bases in between. CDR3 length equals 15 residues. Germline-derived CDR1 and CDR2 are SGHRS and YFSETQ. DNA for the CDR3: TGCGCCAGCAGCTTGGCCCCGGGTTTAAACTACGAGCAGTACTTC. This encodes CASSLAPGLNYEQYF.

This clonotype has just a few counts. CDR3 coding DNA: TGTGCCATCAGTGAGTCGGGGGAGCCCCAGCATTTT. It encodes CAISESGEPQHF. The chain carries TRBV10-3 and TRBJ1-5; possible D gene TRBD1, 5 bases. The V and J ends lost 0 bases and 8 bases respectively, with 5 bases between them. The CDR3 spans 12 residues. Germline V CDR1 and CDR2: ENHRY, SYGVKD.

The CDR3 protein is CASSLAGPRADTQYF. The CDR3 DNA reads as TGCGCCAGCAGCTTGGCGGGACCGCGGGCAGATACGCAGTATTTT. The chain carries TRBV5-1 and TRBJ2-3, with D perhaps being TRBD1 or TRBD2 (5 bases each). This CDR3 comprises 15 residues. CDR1 is SGHRS and CDR2 is YFSETQ in the germline V gene. V dropped 0 bases and J dropped 4 bases, with 12 bases sitting between them.

The V call is TRBV4-2, the J call TRBJ1-1; 9 bases agree with TRBD1. CDR3 size: 16 residues. The germline CDR1 and CDR2 sequences are LGHNA and YNFKEQ. V shed 1 base, J shed 5 bases, and the junction held 8 bases outside the gene matches. CDR3: CASSQVTGTGKTEAFF. The CDR3, as DNA: TGTGCCAGCAGCCAAGTTACCGGGACAGGGAAGACTGAAGCTTTCTTT.

This clonotype occurred once. The V gene is TRBV20-1, the J gene TRBJ2-7, with D tentatively TRBD1 (6 bases). V lost 6 bases and J 0 bases, leaving 9 bases between the germline ends. CDR1 is DFQATT, CDR2 SNEGSKA, per germline (reference sequence). The CDR3 is 12 amino acids. The CDR3 nucleotides are TGCAGTGCCCTCAGGGGCTCCTACGAGCAGTACTTC. It encodes CSALRGSYEQYF.

The CDR3 bases are TGTGCCAGCAGTTACTCAGGGCCCACTGAAGCTTTCTTT. It translates to CASSYSGPTEAFF. The chain links TRBV6-2 or TRBV6-3 to TRBJ1-1; no definite D call. This CDR3 contains 13 residues. Looked up from germline, CDR1 is MNHEY and CDR2 is SVGEGT. Trimming left V 0 bases short and J 4 bases short, with 6 bases between.

CDR3 coding DNA: TGCGCCAGCAGCCCGGCGACTGCGAACACTGAAGCTTTCTTT. Amino acids: CASSPATANTEAFF. The J gene is TRBJ1-1, the V gene TRBV5-1; D call uncertain. Germline lookup yields CDR1 SGHRS and CDR2 YFSETQ. The CDR3 has 14 residues. Between the trimmed V and J ends, which lost 4 bases and 1 base, there was a span of 11 bases.

The gene calls are TRBV27 and TRBJ2-5; 8 nucleotides align to TRBD2. The CDR3 covers 16 residues. CDR1 and CDR2 (germline): MNHEY, SMNVEV (reference sequence). J lost 5 bases, V lost 3 bases, and 11 bases had no gene match. CDR3 region: CASSLYSGSFGETQYF. The CDR3 DNA reads TGTGCCAGCAGTTTGTACAGCGGGAGTTTCGGGGAGACCCAGTACTTC.

This clonotype was seen only a few times. The rearrangement joins TRBV5-1 to TRBJ2-7, with TRBD1 matching over 7 bases. Germline trimming cut 0 bases from V and 2 bases from J; bases unmatched to any gene: 5. The CDR3 is 15 amino acids. The germline V gene encodes CDR1 SGHRS and CDR2 YFSETQ. The chain's CDR3 is CASSLAGQNAYEQYF. The CDR3 DNA follows: TGCGCCAGCAGCTTGGCGGGACAGAACGCCTACGAGCAGTACTTC.

The V and J genes are TRBV24-1 and TRBJ2-1, with D tentatively TRBD1 (6 bases). V lost 9 bases and J lost 7, with 12 bases in between. The CDR3 has 12 amino acids. From germline, CDR1 is KGHDR and CDR2 SFDVKD. CDR3 DNA: TGTGCCACCCGGGACATTAGGAATGAGCAGTTCTTC. Protein product: CATRDIRNEQFF.

The J gene is TRBJ1-6, the V gene TRBV30; TRBD1 might be the D (5 bases). The germline CDR1 and CDR2 sequences are GTSNPN and SVGIG (reference sequence). This CDR3 is built from 14 residues. Deletions cut 0 bases from V and 7 bases from J, with 10 bases between. This CDR3 reads CAWSVAGGNSPLHF. The CDR3 DNA sequence: TGTGCCTGGAGTGTAGCGGGGGGGAATTCACCCCTCCACTTT.

This clonotype was seen a few times. The rearrangement links TRBV5-1 to TRBJ1-2; no definite D call. The CDR3 totals 15 residues. Germline CDR1 SGHRS, CDR2 YFSETQ. The germline V and J ends were trimmed by 0 bases and 4 bases, with 13 bases remaining between them. CDR3 sequence: CASSLAKGMSYGYTF. CDR3 coding DNA: TGCGCCAGCAGCTTGGCCAAAGGGATGAGCTATGGCTACACCTTC.

V gene TRBV5-1 combines with J gene TRBJ1-2; D remains ambiguous. The CDR3 sequence is 15 residues long. The germline V and J ends were trimmed by 3 bases and 6 bases, with 18 bases remaining between them. Per the germline V gene, CDR1 is SGHRS and CDR2 is YFSETQ. The CDR3 loop is CASSSAGSIENGYTF. CDR3 coding DNA: TGCGCCAGCAGCTCGGCGGGCAGTATAGAAAATGGCTACACCTTC. The whole variable domain, remainder taken from reference TRBV5-1 and TRBJ1-2, is KAGVTQTPRYLIKTRGQQVTLSCSPISGHRSVSWYQQTPGQGLQFLFEYFSETQRNKGNFPGRFSGRQFSNSRSEMNVSTLELGDSALYLCASSSAGSIENGYTFGSGTRLTVV.

The chain joins TRBV11-2 to TRBJ1-3; maybe TRBD1 (5 bases). The V gene's germline CDR1 is SGHAT and CDR2 FQNNGV. The CDR3 has 12 residues. Trimming removed 2 bases from V and 11 bases from J, with 10 bases in between. The CDR3 region is CASSLNRGPIYF. The CDR3 coding sequence is TGTGCCAGCAGCTTAAATCGGGGACCCATATATTTT. Complete variable domain (other parts from reference TRBV11-2 and TRBJ1-3): EAGVAQSPRYKIIEKRQSVAFWCNPISGHATLYWYQQILGQGPKLLIQFQNNGVVDDSQLPKDRFSAERLKGVDSTLKIQPAKLEDSAVYLCASSLNRGPIYFGEGSWLTVV.